Included here is one T cell receptor (beta chain) sequence, with context. Its target is not known. Profiling relied on immunoSEQ multiplex PCR, and the TCRdb table lists in-frame clones only, not all of them. The sample carries 150,000 to 200,000 clones, about 96% recorded once. These data belong to a study of cytomegalovirus exposure and HLA in healthy donors. Notes on the study in general: Cytomegalovirus-associated status was assigned to approximately 160 TCR beta chains. Across donors, most TCRs were seen rarely, yet some public ones were widespread.

The V gene lost 3 bases and the J gene lost 5 bases, with 11 bases spanning the gap. The CDR3 is made up of 14 amino acids. Germline CDR1 KGHSH, CDR2 LQKENI. V usage is TRBV18 and J usage is TRBJ2-1; D possibly corresponds to TRBD2 (5 bases). The clonotype originates from a woman aged 18-30 years in good health and CMV-seronegative. The sequencing input was PBMCs. DNA for the CDR3: TGTGCCAGCTCACCCTCGGACGGGAACAATGAGCAGTTCTTC. Amino acids: CASSPSDGNNEQFF.